The T cell receptor (beta chain) under discussion was sequenced for a study of blood T cell repertoires in COVID-19. Study background: T cells, B-cell-depleted T cells, or PBMCs supplied cDNA or gDNA.

Here immunoSEQ multiplex PCR was the method, and the copy in TCRdb shows in-frame clones only, minus some. The sample carries about 180,000 clones, just under 90% recorded once. Enrolment of Seattle patients took place during active infection, and they were followed longitudinally. The J segment lost 3 bases and the V segment lost 5 bases, leaving 9 bases of the junction unmatched. CDR1 is PRHDT, CDR2 FYEKMQ, per germline (reference sequence). This CDR3 has 15 residues. Sequences were obtained from peripheral blood. This clonotype was sampled from a woman between 65 and 79 years old with COVID-19, enrolled during active disease. The chain joins TRBV13 to TRBJ2-7; TRBD1 matches 8 bases. The CDR3 is CASSQTGEGGYEQYF. The DNA of the CDR3 is TGTGCCAGCAGCCAGACAGGGGAAGGCGGCTACGAGCAGTACTTC.